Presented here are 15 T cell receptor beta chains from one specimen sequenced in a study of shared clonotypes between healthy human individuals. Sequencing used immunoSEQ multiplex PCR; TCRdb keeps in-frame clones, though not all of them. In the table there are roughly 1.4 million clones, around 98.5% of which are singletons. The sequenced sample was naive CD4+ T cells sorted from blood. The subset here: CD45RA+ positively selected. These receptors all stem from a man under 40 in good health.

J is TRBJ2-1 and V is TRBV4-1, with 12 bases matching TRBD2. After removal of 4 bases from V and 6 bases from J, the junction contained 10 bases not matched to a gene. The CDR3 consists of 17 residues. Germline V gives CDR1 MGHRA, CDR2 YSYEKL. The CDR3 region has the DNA TGCGCCAGCAGCCTCCTGCCGACTAGCGGGAGAATCAATGAGCAGTTCTTC. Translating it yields CASSLLPTSGRINEQFF.

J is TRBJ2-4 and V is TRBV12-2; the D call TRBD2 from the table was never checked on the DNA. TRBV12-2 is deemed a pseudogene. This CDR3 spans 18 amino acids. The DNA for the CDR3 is TGTGCAAGTCGCTTAGGCCCCCCGGGATGGAGAGATTTCGACATTCAGTACTTC. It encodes CASRLGPPGWRDFDIQYF.

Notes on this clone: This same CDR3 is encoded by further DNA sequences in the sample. The CDR3 reads CASSRDRDYEQYF. In DNA form, the CDR3 reads TGTGCCAGCAGTCGCGACAGGGACTACGAGCAGTACTTC. The rearrangement uses TRBV6-5 and TRBJ2-7; TRBD1 matches at 7 bases. V gave up 5 bases and J gave up 3 bases; unmatched junction bases: 4. This CDR3 is 13 amino acids long. The germline CDR1 and CDR2 sequences are MNHEY and SVGAGI.

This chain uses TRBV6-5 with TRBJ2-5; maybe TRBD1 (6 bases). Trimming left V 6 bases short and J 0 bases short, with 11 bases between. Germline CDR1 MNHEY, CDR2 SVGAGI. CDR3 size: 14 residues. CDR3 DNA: TGTGCCAGCAGACAGGGCTTGTACCAAGAGACCCAGTACTTC. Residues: CASRQGLYQETQYF.

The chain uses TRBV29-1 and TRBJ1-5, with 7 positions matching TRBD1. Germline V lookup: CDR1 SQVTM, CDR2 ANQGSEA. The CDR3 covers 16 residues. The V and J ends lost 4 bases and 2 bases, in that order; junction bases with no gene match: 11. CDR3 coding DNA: TGCAGCGTTGTGGTTGAGGGGGCCGGAGGCAATCAGCCCCAGCATTTT. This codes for CSVVVEGAGGNQPQHF.

The CDR3 reads CASSPASSAYEQYF. Written as DNA, the CDR3 is TGCGCCAGCAGCCCCGCTAGTTCGGCCTACGAGCAGTACTTC. The chain has TRBV5-1 and TRBJ2-7; D not certain. V was shortened by 4 bases and J by 2 bases, with 13 bases between the two germline ends. Germline CDR1 is SGHRS and CDR2 is YFSETQ. This CDR3 spans 14 amino acids.

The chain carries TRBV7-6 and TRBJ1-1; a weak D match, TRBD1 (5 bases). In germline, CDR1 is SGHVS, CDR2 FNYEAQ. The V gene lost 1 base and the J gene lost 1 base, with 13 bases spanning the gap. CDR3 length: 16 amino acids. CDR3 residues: CASSLEVMGRNTEAFF. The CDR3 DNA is TGTGCCAGCAGCTTAGAGGTTATGGGGCGGAACACTGAAGCTTTCTTT.

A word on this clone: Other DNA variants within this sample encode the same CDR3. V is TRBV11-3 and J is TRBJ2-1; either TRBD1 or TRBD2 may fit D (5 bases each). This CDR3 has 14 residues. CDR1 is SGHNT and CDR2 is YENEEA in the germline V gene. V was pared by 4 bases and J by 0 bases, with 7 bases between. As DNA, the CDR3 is TGTGCCAGCAGCTCAGGGAGCTCCTACAATGAGCAGTTCTTC. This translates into CASSSGSSYNEQFF.

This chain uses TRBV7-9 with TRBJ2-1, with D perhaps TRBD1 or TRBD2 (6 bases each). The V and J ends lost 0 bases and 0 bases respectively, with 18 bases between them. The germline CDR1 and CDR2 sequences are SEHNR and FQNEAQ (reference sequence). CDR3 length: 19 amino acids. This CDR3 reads CASSLAGGPKASSYNEQFF. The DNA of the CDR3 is TGTGCCAGCAGCTTAGCTGGGGGGCCTAAGGCGAGCTCCTACAATGAGCAGTTCTTC.

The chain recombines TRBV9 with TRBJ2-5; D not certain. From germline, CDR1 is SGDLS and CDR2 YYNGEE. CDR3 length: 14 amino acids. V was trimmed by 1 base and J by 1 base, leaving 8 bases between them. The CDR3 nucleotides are TGTGCCAGCAGCGTACAAGTTTCCCAAGAGACCCAGTACTTC. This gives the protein CASSVQVSQETQYF.

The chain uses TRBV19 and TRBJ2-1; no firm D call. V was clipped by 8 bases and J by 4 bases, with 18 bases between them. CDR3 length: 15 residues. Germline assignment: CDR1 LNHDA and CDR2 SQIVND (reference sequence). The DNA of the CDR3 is TGTGCCAGTTCAGTAGTTGCCAGCTTATACAATGAGCAGTTCTTC. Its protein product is CASSVVASLYNEQFF.

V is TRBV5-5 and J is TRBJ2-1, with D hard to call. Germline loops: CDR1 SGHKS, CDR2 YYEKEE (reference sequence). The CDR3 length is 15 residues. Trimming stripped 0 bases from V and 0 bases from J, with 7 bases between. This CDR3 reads CASSLVLGSYNEQFF. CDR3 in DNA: TGTGCCAGCAGCTTGGTTCTGGGCTCCTACAATGAGCAGTTCTTC.

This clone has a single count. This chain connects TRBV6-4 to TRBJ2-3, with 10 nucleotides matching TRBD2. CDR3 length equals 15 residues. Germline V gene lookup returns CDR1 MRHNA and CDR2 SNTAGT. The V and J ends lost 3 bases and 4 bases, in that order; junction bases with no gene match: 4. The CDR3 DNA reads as TGTGCCAGCAGTGAATCGAGCGGGAGGGCAGATACGCAGTATTTT. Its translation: CASSESSGRADTQYF.

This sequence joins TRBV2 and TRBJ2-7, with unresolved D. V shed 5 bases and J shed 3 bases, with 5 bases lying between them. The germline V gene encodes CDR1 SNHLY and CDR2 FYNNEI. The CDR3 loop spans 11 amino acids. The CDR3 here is CASSQSYEQYF. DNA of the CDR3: TGTGCCAGCAGTCAGAGCTACGAGCAGTACTTC.

The CDR3 DNA is TGTGCCAGCAGCCAAAAGCGGGAGGGGTACAATGAGCAGTTCTTC. It encodes CASSQKREGYNEQFF. The rearrangement joins TRBV7-8 to TRBJ2-1; TRBD2 agrees at 10 bases. The CDR3 length is 15 residues. The ends lost 5 bases at V and 4 bases at J; junction bases unmatched: 5. From germline, CDR1 is SGHVS and CDR2 FQNEAQ.